This entry lists 21 T cell receptor beta chains sequenced from one sample in a study of blood T cells in healthy people across ages (dated by TCRdb to the mid-2010s). The receptor library was made with 5' RACE. These reads were obtained on an Illumina HiSeq 2500. The second PCR ran for roughly 6 to 11 cycles and used a J-beta primer mix along with a sample-barcoded 5' primer. TCRdb trimmed the raw reads at Q25, called clones with MiXCR and kept productive beta chains. Each CDR3 protein gets just one entry, which takes the most common genes and DNA from the rows behind it. The sample table shows 800,000 to 900,000 distinct CDR3 sequences, and 60% to 80% are seen once. Of the sample, about 27% is held by the ten largest clones. Sequencing input: blood. These receptors all stem from a man in his thirties or forties in good health.

This chain joins TRBV7-2 and TRBJ2-5, with D unclear. V lost 0 bases, J lost 11 bases, and 13 bases lay in between. This CDR3 spans 13 amino acids. Germline lookup yields CDR1 SGHTA and CDR2 FQGNSA. This CDR3 reads CASSLAIGPQQYF. The CDR3 bases are TGTGCCAGCAGCTTAGCGATCGGCCCCCAGCAGTACTTC.

The rearrangement joins TRBV28 to TRBJ1-6, with D possibly TRBD1 on 5 matching bases. V was pared by 2 bases and J by 7 bases, with 12 bases between. CDR1 MDHEN and CDR2 SYDVKM come from the germline V gene. CDR3 length: 15 residues. The CDR3 loop reads CASSLLSGSNSPLHF. The CDR3 DNA sequence: TGTGCCAGCAGTTTACTATCAGGGAGCAATTCACCCCTCCACTTT.

The chain is built from TRBV29-1 and TRBJ2-7; D is possibly TRBD2 (5 bases). Trimming stripped 6 bases from V and 0 bases from J, with 18 bases between. This CDR3 contains 15 residues. Germline values: CDR1 SQVTM, CDR2 ANQGSEA. The CDR3 loop is CSVAQSGSSSYEQYF. The CDR3 nucleotides read TGCAGCGTGGCACAGTCGGGAAGTAGCTCCTACGAGCAGTACTTC.

The chain uses TRBV12-5 and TRBJ1-1; 7 bases are shared with TRBD1. This CDR3 has 13 amino acids. After removal of 6 bases from V and 5 bases from J, the junction contained 6 bases not matched to a gene. CDR1 is LGHNT and CDR2 is FRNRAP in the germline V gene. The CDR3 nucleotides are TGTGCTAGTGGCCCTACGACAGGGACTGAAGCTTTCTTT. Its protein product is CASGPTTGTEAFF.

The J gene is TRBJ2-3, the V gene TRBV6-5, with D possibly matching TRBD2 (5 bases). This CDR3 has 14 residues. CDR1 and CDR2 from the germline V gene are MNHEY and SVGAGI. The V gene lost 6 bases and the J gene lost 6 bases, with 16 bases spanning the gap. The CDR3 DNA reads as TGTGCCAGCAGCCGAGGCTACGGCGGGGATACGCAGTATTTT. Its translation is CASSRGYGGDTQYF.

This clonotype has just a few counts. This chain links TRBV20-1 with TRBJ2-1, with 15 bases identical to TRBD2. Trimming cost V 6 bases and J 1 base; bases outside gene matches: 13. The CDR3 has 19 residues. The germline V gene encodes CDR1 DFQATT and CDR2 SNEGSKA (reference sequence). CDR3 sequence (DNA): TGCAGTGCCTCTTTCCCGGGACTAGCGGGGGGTCCGTCCTACAATGAGCAGTTCTTC. This codes for CSASFPGLAGGPSYNEQFF.

A few counts support this clonotype. The genes are TRBV2 and TRBJ1-1; TRBD1 is a possible D gene (5 bases). CDR3 length equals 13 residues. V dropped 8 bases and J dropped 4 bases, with 14 bases sitting between them. CDR1 is SNHLY, CDR2 FYNNEI, per germline. Written as DNA, the CDR3 is TGTGCCAGCTCTTCGGGGCAAGGCACTGAAGCTTTCTTT. Protein product: CASSSGQGTEAFF.

Comments on this clonotype: The junction and the germline gene differ at one end; a read error may be behind it. The chain carries TRBV5-5 and TRBJ1-5, with 12 bases that match TRBD1. This CDR3 region has 15 residues. Per the germline V gene, CDR1 is SGHKS and CDR2 is YYEKEE (reference sequence). This CDR3 reads CASNLGTGGAEPQHF. Here the CDR3 DNA reads TGTGCCAGCAACTTGGGGACAGGGGGCGCAGAGCCCCAGCATTTT.

This clonotype is a singleton in its sample. The CDR3: CASSQDRGPPYEQYF. The CDR3, as DNA: TGCGCCAGCAGCCAGGACAGGGGGCCGCCCTACGAGCAGTACTTC. The chain carries TRBV5-1 and TRBJ2-7; 11 nucleotides line up with TRBD1. With V trimmed by 4 bases and J by 2 bases, 5 bases remained unmatched. The CDR3 totals 15 residues. The germline V gene has CDR1 SGHRS and CDR2 YFSETQ.

The chain carries TRBV20-1 and TRBJ1-1; 7 nucleotides match TRBD1. The V segment lost 2 bases and the J segment 4 bases; nucleotides outside the gene matches: 7. The CDR3 contains 14 residues. The germline V gene has CDR1 DFQATT and CDR2 SNEGSKA (reference sequence). CDR3 sequence reads: CSARTRQGGTEAFF. The CDR3 DNA reads as TGCAGTGCTAGAACCAGACAGGGCGGCACTGAAGCTTTCTTT.

The chain joins TRBV4-2 to TRBJ2-6; D is unclear. V gave up 0 bases and J gave up 3 bases, with 9 bases separating them. Germline CDR1 and CDR2: LGHNA and YNFKEQ. The CDR3 totals 16 residues. The CDR3 region has the DNA TGTGCCAGCAGCCAAGACAGGCTGGGTGGGGCCAACGTCCTGACTTTC. Its protein is CASSQDRLGGANVLTF.

The DNA for the CDR3 is TGCGCCAGCAGTTCCGGACAGGGCGTGCATCAGCCCCAGCATTTT. This translates into CASSSGQGVHQPQHF. This rearrangement joins TRBV5-1 to TRBJ1-5; 8 positions agree with TRBD1. Germline trimming cut 5 bases from V and 5 bases from J; bases unmatched to any gene: 9. The germline V gene encodes CDR1 SGHRS and CDR2 YFSETQ. This CDR3 comprises 15 residues.

J is TRBJ2-1 and V is TRBV11-2; 8 bases line up with TRBD1. J was trimmed by 0 bases and V by 5 bases; bases with no gene match: 3. The germline gives CDR1 SGHAT, CDR2 FQNNGV. This CDR3 is built from 15 residues. CDR3 in amino acids: CASSIQGGSYNEQFF. The CDR3 DNA is TGTGCCAGCAGCATACAGGGGGGCTCCTACAATGAGCAGTTCTTC. Combining the CDR3 with reference TRBV11-2 and TRBJ2-1 gives the whole variable domain EAGVAQSPRYKIIEKRQSVAFWCNPISGHATLYWYQQILGQGPKLLIQFQNNGVVDDSQLPKDRFSAERLKGVDSTLKIQPAKLEDSAVYLCASSIQGGSYNEQFFGPGTRLTVL.

The chain uses TRBV7-9 and TRBJ2-1; TRBD2 matches 14 bases. The CDR3 has 15 amino acids. Per the germline V gene, CDR1 is SEHNR and CDR2 is FQNEAQ (reference sequence). The junction had 2 bases not matched to a gene; V was cut back by 5 bases and J by 5 bases. CDR3 in amino acids: CASSGTSGRNNEQFF. In DNA form, the CDR3 reads TGTGCCAGCAGCGGGACTAGCGGGAGAAACAATGAGCAGTTCTTC. The variable domain in full, with the rest retrieved from reference TRBV7-9 and TRBJ2-1, is DTGVSQNPRHKITKRGQNVTFRCDPISEHNRLYWYRQTLGQGPEFLTYFQNEAQLEKSRLLSDRFSAERPKGSFSTLEIQRTEQGDSAMYLCASSGTSGRNNEQFFGPGTRLTVL.

With respect to this clonotype: At one of its ends the junction is not consistent with the germline gene, which may arise from a read error. The gene calls are TRBV7-7 and TRBJ2-1, with no clear D. The CDR3 contains 14 residues. Per germline, CDR1 SSHAT and CDR2 FNYEAQ (reference sequence). The CDR3 bases are TGTGCTAGCAGCTCTTCGGAAACCTACAATGAGCAGTTCTTC. This encodes CASSSSETYNEQFF.

This clonotype was seen at least ten times. The genes are TRBV4-2 and TRBJ2-4; the D gene is possibly TRBD2 (7 bases). Between the trimmed V and J ends, which lost 1 base and 0 bases, there was a span of 10 bases. CDR1 and CDR2 (germline): LGHNA, YNFKEQ. This CDR3 has 16 amino acids. This chain's CDR3 is CASSQGGGVAKNIQYF. In DNA, the CDR3 is TGTGCCAGCAGCCAAGGAGGGGGGGTAGCCAAAAACATTCAGTACTTC.

The CDR3 here is CASSPSTEANQPQHF. CDR3 DNA: TGTGCCAGCAGCCCCTCGACGGAGGCTAATCAGCCCCAGCATTTT. The gene calls are TRBV16 and TRBJ1-5, with D unclear. Germline lookup yields CDR1 KGHSY and CDR2 FQNENV. Deletions cut 4 bases from V and 4 bases from J, with 14 bases between. This CDR3 spans 15 amino acids.

This clonotype was recorded a few times. The V gene is TRBV5-1, the J gene TRBJ2-1; 8 bases align to TRBD2. Germline V lookup: CDR1 SGHRS, CDR2 YFSETQ. V was clipped by 1 base and J by 3 bases; unmatched bases: 6. CDR3 size: 16 residues. CDR3 residues: CASSLTGLVNYNEQFF. CDR3 coding DNA: TGCGCCAGCAGCTTGACGGGACTAGTGAACTACAATGAGCAGTTCTTC.

The chain carries TRBV11-3 and TRBJ2-1; 12 nucleotides line up with TRBD2. Per germline, CDR1 SGHNT and CDR2 YENEEA. The CDR3 has 16 residues. V lost 1 base to trimming and J lost 8 bases; unmatched junction nucleotides: 6. The CDR3 region is CASSLVQTSGGHEQFF. DNA of the CDR3: TGTGCCAGCAGCTTAGTGCAGACTAGCGGGGGCCATGAGCAGTTCTTC.

This chain uses TRBV9 with TRBJ2-3; D perhaps matches TRBD2 (5 bases). Germline CDR1 is SGDLS and CDR2 is YYNGEE. The CDR3 has 16 amino acids. Trimming left V 0 bases short and J 7 bases short, with 18 bases between. The CDR3 here is CASSVGIGGLAYTQYF. For the CDR3, the DNA is TGTGCCAGCAGCGTAGGCATCGGCGGGTTGGCCTATACGCAGTATTTT.

This clonotype was seen a handful of times. This rearrangement joins TRBV5-1 to TRBJ2-7; the D call may be TRBD1 or TRBD2 (5 bases each). This CDR3 is 15 amino acids long. Germline CDR1 is SGHRS and CDR2 is YFSETQ. Trimming cost V 1 base and J 7 bases, with 18 bases left between them. For the CDR3, the DNA is TGCGCCAGCAGCTTGTCTATAGGGACCTTAGGGGAGCAGTACTTC. The encoded protein is CASSLSIGTLGEQYF.